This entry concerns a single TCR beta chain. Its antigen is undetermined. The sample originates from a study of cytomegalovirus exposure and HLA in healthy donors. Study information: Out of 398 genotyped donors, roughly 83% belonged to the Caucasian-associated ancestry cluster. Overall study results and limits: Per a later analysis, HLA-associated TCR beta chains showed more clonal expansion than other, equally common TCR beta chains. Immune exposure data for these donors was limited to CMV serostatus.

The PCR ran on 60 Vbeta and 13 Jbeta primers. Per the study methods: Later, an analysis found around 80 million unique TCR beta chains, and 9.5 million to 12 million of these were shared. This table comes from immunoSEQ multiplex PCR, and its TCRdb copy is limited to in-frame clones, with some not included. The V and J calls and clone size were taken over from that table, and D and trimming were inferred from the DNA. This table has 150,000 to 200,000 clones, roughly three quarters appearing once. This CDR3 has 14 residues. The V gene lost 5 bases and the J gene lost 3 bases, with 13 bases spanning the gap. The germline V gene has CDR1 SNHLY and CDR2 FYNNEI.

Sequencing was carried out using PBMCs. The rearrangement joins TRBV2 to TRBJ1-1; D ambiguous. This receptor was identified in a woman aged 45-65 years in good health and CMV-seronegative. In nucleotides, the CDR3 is TGTGCCAGCAGTACTGTCGGGTGGGACACTGAAGCTTTCTTT. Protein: CASSTVGWDTEAFF.